Listed here is a single T cell receptor beta chain. This specimen comes from a study of blood T cell repertoires in COVID-19. Authors' data handling: Amplifying reference gene primers gave estimates of nucleated cell counts. Here immunoSEQ multiplex PCR was the method, and the copy in TCRdb shows in-frame clones only, minus some. The V and J calls and the clone size are those of that table, but D and trimming were determined from the DNA. The repertoire holds 90,000 to 100,000 clones, 82% seen once, with 18% in the top ten. Germline CDR1 and CDR2: SGHVS and FQNEAQ. V shed 5 bases and J 3 bases; nucleotides not matched to a gene: 6. This CDR3 has 15 amino acids.

This chain uses TRBV7-8 with TRBJ2-7, with 11 bases aligning to TRBD2. The clonotype was recovered from a man of 80 years or more with acute or convalescent COVID-19. The sequenced sample consisted of peripheral blood. For the CDR3, the DNA is TGTGCCAGCAGCGGATCTAGCGGGAGGTACTACGAGCAGTACTTC. It is translated as CASSGSSGRYYEQYF. Full variable domain (remainder filled in from reference TRBV7-8 and TRBJ2-7): GAGVSQSPRYKVAKRGQDVALRCDPISGHVSLFWYQQALGQGPEFLTYFQNEAQLDKSGLPSDRFFAERPEGSVSTLKIQRTQQEDSAVYLCASSGSSGRYYEQYFGPGTRLTVT.